This TCR beta chain was retrieved from a study of T-cell memory formation after mild COVID-19. Study background: Largely donor-specific TCR clusters were found.

The CDR3 has 16 amino acids. V trimming: 7 bases; J trimming: 6 bases; junction bases outside the gene matches: 10. Germline assignment: CDR1 ENHRY and CDR2 SYGVKD. Broader study findings: Shrinking CD4+ clones resided mostly in CM and EM, and CD8+ ones in EMRA. Clones that got smaller from day 15 to 85 had even CD4/CD8, while clones growing later tipped toward CD4+.

TCRdb recomputed calls from the 5' RACE reads with MiXCR, one row per CDR3 protein. The profile shows around 150,000 distinct CDR3 sequences, 25% to 40% of them singletons. This clonotype has a handful of counts. Its antigen is not identified. The rearrangement links TRBV10-3 to TRBJ2-3; the match to TRBD2 covers 13 bases. The sequenced sample was PBMCs or a T cell subset sorted from them (not recorded which). The receptor was derived from an adult woman who had mild COVID-19 (a few samples of this study predate the infection). Cell type and time point are not known. The CDR3 region is CAITGTSGNLRDTQYF. CDR3 in DNA: TGTGCCATCACTGGGACTAGCGGGAACCTGAGGGATACGCAGTATTTT.